This T cell receptor beta chain was retrieved from a study (dated by TCRdb to about 2015). Regarding the research as a whole: The study tested whether tumor-infiltrating Tregs in breast cancer are recruited from blood Tregs or converted in situ from other CD4+ T cell subsets. What the study reported, not specific to this receptor: Tumor-infiltrating Treg TCR alpha and beta sequences overlapped most with tumor naive CD4+ T cells, then with blood naive CD4+ T cells. Tumor memory CD4+ T cell TCR gene usage was found to cluster with blood and lymph node memory CD4+ cells and with lymph node naive CD4+ cells. Rather than covering whole repertoires, validation in the larger cohort was restricted to a single TCR beta V-J rearrangement.

In this sample, this clonotype turned up many times. There is no known antigen for this receptor. No quality values exist for individual bases; no much larger clone is one base distant. Full-length TCR variable regions were amplified by 5' RACE PCR using constant-region reverse primers, and then by semi-nested PCR using Nested Universal Primer A. Using the ReliaPrep RNA Cell Miniprep System, total RNA was extracted, and the SMARTer RACE 5'/3' Kit was then used to reverse transcribe the RNA into 5'RACE-ready cDNA. Multiplex adaptors were used to barcode the full-length TCR alpha and beta libraries, which were then sequenced on an Illumina MiSeq. In the original analysis: For each of nine subset-tissue groups, sequencing data from the five patients were combined, and the groups were compared by unsupervised clustering of TCR gene usage. Repertoire similarity was calculated with the Morisita-Horn index, weighting shared sequences by their contribution to each repertoire. TCRdb applied fastp at Q25 and MiXCR to the public reads, then kept only in-frame beta chains. When rows share a CDR3 protein, they turn into one entry using the most common DNA and genes. Clone size and V and J calls follow TCRdb, not the original study. The sample has roughly 58,000 distinct CDR3 sequences on record, roughly 20% of them singletons. The top ten clonotypes cover around 3.2% of the sample.

V is reduced by 4 bases and J by 5 bases, leaving a spacing of 11 bases between them. The CDR3 numbers 13 residues from cysteine through phenylalanine. Only the CDR3 part of the read is kept: 39 bases, read in frame from the first base. Tregs were isolated as CD4+CD25+CD127-/low cells. Tregs, naive and memory CD4+ T cells from tumor, blood and ipsilateral draining lymph nodes of a handful of breast cancer patients underwent full-length TCR alpha and beta sequencing. Tumor tissue and lymph nodes obtained from ipsilateral axillary dissection were perfused with PBS, minced and then digested with collagenase I and hyaluronidase. Sorted cell populations were confirmed by FACS to exceed 90% purity.

Material for sequencing was tumor-infiltrating Tregs sorted from the breast tumor. The chain couples TRBV12-3 or TRBV12-4 to TRBJ2-5, with the D gene not confidently named. The origin of this receptor is a female donor with breast cancer. This receptor carries the CDR3 CASSSSDGETQYF. The sequenced DNA: TGTGCCAGCAGTTCCTCGGACGGGGAGACCCAGTACTTC.